These 32 T cell receptor beta chains were all obtained from the same sample, sequenced in a study of control samples from healthy donors and cancer patients. Produced via immunoSEQ multiplex PCR; TCRdb's table is partial and in-frame only. The sample records approximately 100,000 clones, more than 75% being singletons. The sample was blood. Source of these receptors: a man aged 25 to 40 in good health.

The V and J genes are TRBV4-1 and TRBJ2-5; the match to TRBD2 covers 8 bases. Looked up from germline, CDR1 is MGHRA and CDR2 is YSYEKL. There are 16 residues in the CDR3. The V segment lost 4 bases and the J segment 0 bases; nucleotides outside the gene matches: 7. The CDR3 DNA follows: TGCGCCAGCAGCCCTCCGGGACTAGGATACCAAGAGACCCAGTACTTC. Translating it yields CASSPPGLGYQETQYF.

The CDR3 DNA reads as TGTGCCAGCAGTTTCAGCGGCCAAGAGACCCAGTACTTC. As protein: CASSFSGQETQYF. The genes are TRBV6-2 or TRBV6-3 and TRBJ2-5; a possible D gene is TRBD2 (5 bases). This CDR3 is built from 13 residues. Germline loops: CDR1 MNHEY, CDR2 SVGEGT. V lost 4 bases and J 1 base, leaving 7 bases between the germline ends.

The J gene is TRBJ2-3, the V gene TRBV9; 8 nucleotides match TRBD1. CDR3 size: 16 residues. Trimming cost V 0 bases and J 4 bases; bases outside gene matches: 7. Germline V CDR1 and CDR2: SGDLS, YYNGEE. The CDR3 loop is CASSVGGQGWPDTQYF. The CDR3 DNA reads as TGTGCCAGCAGCGTAGGAGGACAGGGATGGCCAGATACGCAGTATTTT.

The V gene is TRBV10-3, the J gene TRBJ1-2, with TRBD1 identical over 9 bases. The V gene end was trimmed by 7 bases and the J gene end by 12 bases; junction bases not matched to a gene: 12. CDR1 and CDR2 from the germline V gene are ENHRY and SYGVKD. This CDR3 is 13 amino acids long. The CDR3, as DNA: TGTGCCATCACTATCGACAGGGGGGCTGCACACACCTTC. Protein sequence: CAITIDRGAAHTF.

This clone appeared once. The chain joins TRBV6-5 to TRBJ2-5; 7 positions agree with TRBD1. The germline V gene encodes CDR1 MNHEY and CDR2 SVGAGI. The CDR3 has 12 amino acids. V lost 7 bases to trimming and J lost 5 bases; unmatched junction nucleotides: 4. The CDR3 protein is CASTETGETQYF. The DNA for the CDR3 is TGTGCCAGCACCGAGACAGGGGAGACCCAGTACTTC.

This clone was observed a handful of times. One junction end disagrees with the germline gene, perhaps due to a read error. This chain connects TRBV30 to TRBJ1-4; 9 positions agree with TRBD1. Germline loops: CDR1 GTSNPN, CDR2 SVGIG (reference sequence). The CDR3 is 12 amino acids. This chain's CDR3 is CAGETGGAKLFF. Written as DNA, the CDR3 is TGCGCCGGGGAGACAGGGGGAGCAAAACTGTTTTTT.

The chain uses TRBV10-2 and TRBJ1-4, with a weak D call TRBD1 (6 bases). Trimming left V 3 bases short and J 2 bases short, with 10 bases between. Germline CDR1 is WSHSY and CDR2 is SAAADI. CDR3 length: 15 amino acids. CDR3: CASSDRTGTNEKLFF. The CDR3 nucleotides are TGCGCCAGCAGTGACCGAACAGGGACTAATGAAAAACTGTTTTTT.

The chain couples TRBV2 to TRBJ1-2; TRBD1 is a possible D gene (6 bases). V lost 2 bases to trimming and J lost 2 bases, with 6 bases between them. The germline gives CDR1 SNHLY, CDR2 FYNNEI. This CDR3 has 13 amino acids. The DNA of the CDR3 is TGTGCCAGCAGTGAACAGGGGAACTATGGCTACACCTTC. The encoded protein is CASSEQGNYGYTF.

This clone was recorded once. V is TRBV6-5 and J is TRBJ1-6; 8 bases fit TRBD1. The CDR3 sequence is 15 residues long. Per the germline V gene, CDR1 is MNHEY and CDR2 is SVGAGI. V lost 8 bases, J lost 6 bases, and 9 bases stayed unmatched. The CDR3 DNA reads TGTGCCAGCGCAGACAGGGGAGGTAGTAATTCACCCCTCCACTTT. Translated, it gives CASADRGGSNSPLHF.

CDR3 sequence reads: CASSLTATGGRETQYF. The DNA of the CDR3 is TGCGCCAGCAGCTTGACGGCAACAGGGGGCAGAGAGACCCAGTACTTC. The chain recombines TRBV5-1 with TRBJ2-5, with 9 bases matching TRBD1. CDR1 is SGHRS and CDR2 is YFSETQ in the germline V gene. The V and J ends lost 1 base and 4 bases, in that order; junction bases with no gene match: 8. The CDR3 is made up of 16 amino acids.

The chain links TRBV5-1 to TRBJ1-1; D is unresolved. V was clipped by 5 bases and J by 0 bases, with 14 bases between them. This CDR3 has 15 amino acids. Germline V lookup: CDR1 SGHRS, CDR2 YFSETQ. CDR3 sequence (DNA): TGCGCCAGCAGATCTGGCCTAGGCTTGAACACTGAAGCTTTCTTT. Amino acid sequence: CASRSGLGLNTEAFF.

In this sample, this clone turned up once. The chain uses TRBV5-4 and TRBJ2-7; perhaps TRBD2 as D (6 bases). The CDR3 runs 13 residues. In germline, CDR1 is SGHNT, CDR2 YYREEE (reference sequence). V was trimmed by 1 base and J by 4 bases, leaving 9 bases between them. For the CDR3, the DNA is TGTGCCAGCAGCTTGTATGGGGGGTACGAGCAGTACTTC. It specifies CASSLYGGYEQYF.

The CDR3 DNA sequence: TGTGCCAGCAGCTATACCGGCGTTTCGCCAGATACGCAGTATTTT. It is translated as CASSYTGVSPDTQYF. This chain uses TRBV27 with TRBJ2-3; no clear D. CDR1 MNHEY and CDR2 SMNVEV come from the germline V gene (reference sequence). V lost 6 bases to trimming and J lost 4 bases, with 17 bases between them. The CDR3 sequence is 15 residues long.

This clone was counted a single time. The V call is TRBV6-5, the J call TRBJ1-6; D may be TRBD1 (5 bases). The ends were cut back, 6 bases at V and 7 bases at J, with 16 bases in the middle. CDR3 length equals 15 residues. The germline CDR1 and CDR2 sequences are MNHEY and SVGAGI. CDR3 protein: CASSPAPGPNSPLHF. Here the CDR3 DNA reads TGTGCCAGCAGCCCGGCCCCGGGACCCAATTCACCCCTCCACTTT.

This clone was detected a few times. The chain uses TRBV7-9 and TRBJ2-7, with no clear D. CDR1 and CDR2 (germline): SEHNR, FQNEAQ (reference sequence). Trimming removed 3 bases at V and 6 bases at J, with 9 bases between. CDR3 length: 12 residues. The CDR3 DNA sequence: TGTGCCAGCAGCTTTACCACTGGCGAGCAGTACTTC. Its protein product is CASSFTTGEQYF.

The CDR3: CATSRGGGKETQYF. DNA of the CDR3: TGTGCCACCAGCAGAGGTGGCGGAAAAGAGACCCAGTACTTC. The V gene is TRBV15, the J gene TRBJ2-5; D ambiguous. CDR1 is LNHNV, CDR2 YYDKDF, per germline (reference sequence). CDR3 size: 14 residues. Between the trimmed V and J ends, which lost 1 base and 3 bases, there was a span of 9 bases.

The genes are TRBV27 and TRBJ1-5; 7 nucleotides align to TRBD1. CDR3 length equals 15 residues. V gave up 6 bases and J gave up 4 bases; unmatched junction bases: 9. Germline loops: CDR1 MNHEY, CDR2 SMNVEV (reference sequence). This CDR3 reads CASSPGQTMNQPQHF. The CDR3 bases are TGTGCCAGCAGCCCGGGACAGACAATGAATCAGCCCCAGCATTTT.

V gene TRBV10-1 combines with J gene TRBJ2-5, with D possibly being TRBD1 (6 bases). CDR1 WNHNN and CDR2 SYGVQD come from the germline V gene (reference sequence). This CDR3 spans 14 amino acids. Trimming removed 2 bases from V and 1 base from J, with 8 bases in between. The CDR3 sequence is CASSEGQTQETQYF. CDR3 bases: TGCGCCAGCAGTGAGGGACAGACCCAAGAGACCCAGTACTTC.

The rearrangement uses TRBV5-1 and TRBJ1-1; D may be TRBD1 (5 bases). The CDR3 contains 14 residues. The ends were cut back, 2 bases at V and 1 base at J, with 9 bases in the middle. Germline V gene lookup returns CDR1 SGHRS and CDR2 YFSETQ. The CDR3 coding sequence is TGCGCCAGCAGCTTCGACGGACAGAACACTGAAGCTTTCTTT. Its translation: CASSFDGQNTEAFF.

The chain combines TRBV7-2 with TRBJ2-6; either TRBD1 or TRBD2 may fit D (5 bases each). The CDR3 is made up of 15 amino acids. Trimming left V 10 bases short and J 3 bases short, with 16 bases between. From germline, CDR1 is SGHTA and CDR2 FQGNSA. The CDR3 loop reads CATPRGSDGANVLTF. The CDR3 bases are TGTGCCACCCCACGGGGCAGCGATGGGGCCAACGTCCTGACTTTC.

The chain couples TRBV5-1 to TRBJ2-5, with 9 bases matching TRBD2. The V gene's germline CDR1 is SGHRS and CDR2 YFSETQ. The trim removed 0 bases at V and 2 bases at J, leaving 5 bases unmatched. The CDR3 contains 16 residues. In DNA, the CDR3 is TGCGCCAGCAGCTTGGTCGGCGGGGGGGCACAAGAGACCCAGTACTTC. Its translation: CASSLVGGGAQETQYF.

This chain connects TRBV11-2 to TRBJ2-3; no reliable D call. CDR1 and CDR2 from the germline V gene are SGHAT and FQNNGV. The V end lost 3 bases, the J end lost 2 bases, and 9 bases lay between the germline ends. The CDR3 runs to 14 residues. CDR3 in DNA: TGTGCCAGCAGCTTTGACTTGCTCACAGATACGCAGTATTTT. It is translated as CASSFDLLTDTQYF. Full variable domain (outside the CDR3, taken from reference TRBV11-2 and TRBJ2-3): EAGVAQSPRYKIIEKRQSVAFWCNPISGHATLYWYQQILGQGPKLLIQFQNNGVVDDSQLPKDRFSAERLKGVDSTLKIQPAKLEDSAVYLCASSFDLLTDTQYFGPGTRLTVL.

The rearrangement links TRBV12-3 or TRBV12-4 to TRBJ2-2; no clear D gene. CDR3 length: 13 residues. V lost 3 bases and J lost 6, with 8 bases in between. The CDR3 bases are TGTGCCAGCAGTTTCGGGCGGTCCGGGGAGCTGTTTTTT. Protein product: CASSFGRSGELFF.

The chain is built from TRBV2 and TRBJ2-6; the D is unclear. V was pared by 6 bases and J by 3 bases, with 9 bases between. The CDR3 is 14 amino acids. Germline lookup yields CDR1 SNHLY and CDR2 FYNNEI. The DNA of the CDR3 is TGTGCCAGCAGGCGGTCTGATGGGGCCAACGTCCTGACTTTC. This translates into CASRRSDGANVLTF. The full variable domain, with the rest looked up from reference TRBV2 and TRBJ2-6, is EPEVTQTPSHQVTQMGQEVILRCVPISNHLYFYWYRQILGQKVEFLVSFYNNEISEKSEIFDDQFSVERPDGSNFTLKIRSTKLEDSAMYFCASRRSDGANVLTFGAGSRLTVL.

The chain is built from TRBV14 and TRBJ2-7; 9 nucleotides align to TRBD1. Trimming took 5 bases from V and 7 from J; bases not matched to a gene: 6. Germline V gene data show CDR1 as SGHDN and CDR2 as FVKESK. This CDR3 has 13 amino acids. DNA of the CDR3: TGTGCCAGCAGCGCCTTCGGGACAGGGGAGCAGTACTTC. As protein: CASSAFGTGEQYF. Based on the CDR3 plus reference TRBV14 and TRBJ2-7, the full variable domain is EAGVTQFPSHSVIEKGQTVTLRCDPISGHDNLYWYRRVMGKEIKFLLHFVKESKQDESGMPNNRFLAERTGGTYSTLKVQPAELEDSGVYFCASSAFGTGEQYFGPGTRLTVT.

This chain uses TRBV4-1 with TRBJ2-5; TRBD1 is a possible D gene (6 bases). The CDR3 is 14 residues long. CDR1 is MGHRA, CDR2 YSYEKL, per germline. V was shortened by 1 base and J by 5 bases, with 11 bases between the two germline ends. The CDR3 here is CASSQVGAGETQYF. In nucleotides, the CDR3 is TGCGCCAGCAGCCAAGTGGGGGCTGGGGAGACCCAGTACTTC.

The rearrangement uses TRBV5-1 and TRBJ1-1, with 7 bases matching TRBD1. The CDR3 totals 15 residues. Germline V gene data show CDR1 as SGHRS and CDR2 as YFSETQ. J gave up 3 bases and V 0 bases, and 5 bases lay outside the gene matches. CDR3 nucleotides: TGCGCCAGCAGCTTGGGAGGCAGGGGGTACACTGAAGCTTTCTTT. This sequence encodes CASSLGGRGYTEAFF.

The chain couples TRBV19 to TRBJ2-7, with TRBD2 matching 11 bases. Germline trimming cut 5 bases from V and 3 bases from J; bases unmatched to any gene: 6. The CDR3 totals 15 residues. The germline V gene encodes CDR1 LNHDA and CDR2 SQIVND (reference sequence). The CDR3 coding sequence is TGTGCCAGTAGTCCCGGACTAGCGGGCCACTACGAGCAGTACGTC. This encodes CASSPGLAGHYEQYV.

V usage is TRBV5-4 and J usage is TRBJ2-1; D is possibly TRBD2 (6 bases). Trimming removed 4 bases from V and 0 bases from J, with 14 bases in between. Germline V gene sequence: CDR1 SGHNT, CDR2 YYREEE (reference sequence). The CDR3 extends over 16 amino acids. The CDR3 DNA reads as TGTGCCAGCAGCCAGGACTATCTGAGCTCCTACAATGAGCAGTTCTTC. Translated: CASSQDYLSSYNEQFF.

The rearrangement links TRBV6-4 to TRBJ1-2, with 7 nucleotides matching TRBD1. The CDR3 sequence is 15 residues long. J gave up 0 bases and V 7 bases, and 8 bases lay outside the gene matches. Per germline, CDR1 MRHNA and CDR2 SNTAGT. The CDR3 protein is CASTRDSWSNYGYTF. CDR3 nucleotides: TGTGCCAGCACACGGGACAGCTGGTCTAACTATGGCTACACCTTC.

The rearrangement links TRBV4-1 to TRBJ2-7; D is uncertain. CDR3 length: 16 amino acids. Germline CDR1 is MGHRA and CDR2 is YSYEKL. V lost 0 bases and J lost 4, with 16 bases in between. The CDR3 bases are TGCGCCAGCAGCCAAGATGCCGGTATTGGGTTATACGAGCAGTACGTC. It yields the protein CASSQDAGIGLYEQYV.

Written as DNA, the CDR3 is TGCGCCAGCAGCCTAGGGATTAACTATGGCTACACCTTC. Its translation is CASSLGINYGYTF. This sequence joins TRBV5-1 and TRBJ1-2; no firm D call. The germline V gene encodes CDR1 SGHRS and CDR2 YFSETQ. CDR3 length: 13 amino acids. The V gene lost 4 bases and the J gene lost 1 base, with 8 bases spanning the gap.